This record looks at one T cell receptor beta chain sequence and its context. Study processing details: Reference gene primer amplification gave estimated nucleated cell counts. Assay: immunoSEQ multiplex PCR; the TCRdb copy retains only in-frame clones and omits some. Clonal size and the V and J genes are those of that table, whereas D and trimming came from the DNA. Of 100,000 to 120,000 clones in the sample, about 80% were seen once. From germline, CDR1 is WNHNN and CDR2 SYGVQD (reference sequence). The CDR3 has 15 amino acids. Trimming stripped 4 bases from V and 0 bases from J, with 10 bases between. This entry belongs to a study of blood T cell repertoires in COVID-19. Looking at the study overall: COVID-19 samples collected from the United States, Italy and Spain covered acute and convalescent phases. T cells, B-cell-depleted T cells, or PBMCs supplied cDNA or gDNA.

The sample comprised peripheral blood. The chain employs TRBV10-1 and TRBJ2-1, with D uncertain. The receptor comes from a woman aged 80 or over with acute or convalescent COVID-19. The CDR3 DNA follows: TGCGCCAGCAGTGGTACTCACCACTCCTACAATGAGCAGTTCTTC. Protein: CASSGTHHSYNEQFF.